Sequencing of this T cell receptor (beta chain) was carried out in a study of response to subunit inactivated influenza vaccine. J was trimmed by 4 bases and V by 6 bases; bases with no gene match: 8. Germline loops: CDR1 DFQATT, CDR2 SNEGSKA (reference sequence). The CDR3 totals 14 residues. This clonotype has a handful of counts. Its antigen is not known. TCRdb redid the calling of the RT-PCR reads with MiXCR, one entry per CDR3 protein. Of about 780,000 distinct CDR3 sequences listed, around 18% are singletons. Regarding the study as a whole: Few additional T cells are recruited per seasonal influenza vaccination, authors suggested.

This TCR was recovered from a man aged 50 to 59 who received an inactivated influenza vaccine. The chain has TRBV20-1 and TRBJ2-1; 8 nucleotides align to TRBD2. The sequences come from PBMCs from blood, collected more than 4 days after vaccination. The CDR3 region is CSAGGGLGYNEQFF. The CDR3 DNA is TGCAGTGCGGGGGGGGGACTAGGGTACAATGAGCAGTTCTTC.